This TCR beta chain derives from a study of cytomegalovirus exposure and HLA in healthy donors. Study-level findings and limits: In the 120 or so validation repertoires, about 94% of cluster scores exceeded 0, per a later analysis. Some TCR beta chains (roughly 160 of them) were listed as cytomegalovirus-associated.

The repertoire was sequenced with immunoSEQ multiplex PCR; TCRdb's copy has only in-frame clones and lacks some. The sample consists of some 56,000 clones, just over 90% of them appearing once. CDR3 length equals 16 residues. V was cut by 7 bases and J by 3 bases, with 19 bases left in between. Germline V gene sequence: CDR1 MDHEN, CDR2 SYDVKM. As for this clone: Antigen specificity is unknown.

The sequenced sample consisted of PBMCs. The rearrangement links TRBV28 to TRBJ1-5; D perhaps matches TRBD1 (5 bases). The receptor was isolated from a young man in good health and CMV-seronegative. The CDR3 region is CASKHRLRGHNQPQHF. The CDR3 DNA sequence: TGTGCCAGCAAACACAGGCTCAGAGGACACAATCAGCCCCAGCATTTT.